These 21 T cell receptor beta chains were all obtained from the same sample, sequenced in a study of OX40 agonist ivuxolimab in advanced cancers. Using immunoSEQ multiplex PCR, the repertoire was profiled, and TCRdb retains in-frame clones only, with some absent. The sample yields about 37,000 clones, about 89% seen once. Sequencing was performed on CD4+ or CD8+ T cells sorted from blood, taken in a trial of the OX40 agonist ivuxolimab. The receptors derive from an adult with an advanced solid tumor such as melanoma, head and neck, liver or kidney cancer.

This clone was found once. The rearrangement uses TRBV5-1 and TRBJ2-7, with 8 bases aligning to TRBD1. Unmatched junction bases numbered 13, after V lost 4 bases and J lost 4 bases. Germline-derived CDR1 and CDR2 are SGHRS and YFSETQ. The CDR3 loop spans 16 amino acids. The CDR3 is CASSLNAGTGTYEQYF. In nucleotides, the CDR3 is TGCGCCAGCAGCCTCAATGCCGGGACAGGTACTTACGAGCAGTACTTC.

This CDR3 is CASKGTNTGELFF. The CDR3 nucleotides are TGTGCCAGCAAAGGGACGAACACCGGGGAGCTGTTTTTT. This chain links TRBV7-3 with TRBJ2-2, with D hard to call. The length of the CDR3 is 13 residues. Germline values: CDR1 SGHTA, CDR2 FQGTGA. V shed 7 bases and J shed 0 bases, with 6 bases lying between them.

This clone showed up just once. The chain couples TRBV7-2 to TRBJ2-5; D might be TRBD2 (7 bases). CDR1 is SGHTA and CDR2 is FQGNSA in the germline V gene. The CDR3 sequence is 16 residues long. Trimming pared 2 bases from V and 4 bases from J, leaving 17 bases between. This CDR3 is CASSLRWGGFGETQYF. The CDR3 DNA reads TGTGCCAGCAGCTTACGGTGGGGGGGCTTTGGAGAGACCCAGTACTTC. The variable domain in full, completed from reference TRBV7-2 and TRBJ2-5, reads GAGVSQSPSNKVTEKGKDVELRCDPISGHTALYWYRQSLGQGLEFLIYFQGNSAPDKSGLPSDRFSAERTGGSVSTLTIQRTQQEDSAVYLCASSLRWGGFGETQYFGPGTRLLVL.

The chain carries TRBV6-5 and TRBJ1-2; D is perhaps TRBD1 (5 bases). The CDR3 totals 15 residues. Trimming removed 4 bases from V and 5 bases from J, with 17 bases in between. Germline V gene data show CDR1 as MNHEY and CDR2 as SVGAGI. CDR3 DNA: TGTGCCAGCAGTTTCGGCAGGGTAGTTCAATATGGCTACACCTTC. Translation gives CASSFGRVVQYGYTF.

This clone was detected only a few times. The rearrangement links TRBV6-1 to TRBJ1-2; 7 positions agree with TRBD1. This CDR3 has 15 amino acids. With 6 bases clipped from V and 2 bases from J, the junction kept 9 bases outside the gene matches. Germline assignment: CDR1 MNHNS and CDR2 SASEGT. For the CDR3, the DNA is TGTGCCAGCAGAGTCCCGGGGGACAGAAACTATGGCTACACCTTC. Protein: CASRVPGDRNYGYTF.

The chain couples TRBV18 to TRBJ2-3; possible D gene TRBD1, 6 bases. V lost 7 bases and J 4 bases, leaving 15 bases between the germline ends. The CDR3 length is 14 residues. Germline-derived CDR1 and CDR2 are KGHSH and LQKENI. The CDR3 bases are TGTGCCAGCTTCATAATGGGGGCTTCAGATACGCAGTATTTT. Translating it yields CASFIMGASDTQYF.

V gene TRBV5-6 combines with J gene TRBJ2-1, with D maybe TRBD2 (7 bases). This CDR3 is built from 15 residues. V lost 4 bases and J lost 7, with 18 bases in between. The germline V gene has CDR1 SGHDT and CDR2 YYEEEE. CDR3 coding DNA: TGTGCCAGCAGCCGGCGGAGGGGGGGCGGTAATGAGCAGTTCTTC. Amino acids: CASSRRRGGGNEQFF.

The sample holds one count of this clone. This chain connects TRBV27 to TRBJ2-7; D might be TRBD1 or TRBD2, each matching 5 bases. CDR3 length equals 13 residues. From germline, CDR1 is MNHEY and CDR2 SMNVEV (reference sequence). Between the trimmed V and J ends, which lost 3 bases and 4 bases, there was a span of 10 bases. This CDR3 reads CASSFGGGYEQYF. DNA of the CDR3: TGTGCCAGCAGTTTTGGGGGTGGATACGAGCAGTACTTC.

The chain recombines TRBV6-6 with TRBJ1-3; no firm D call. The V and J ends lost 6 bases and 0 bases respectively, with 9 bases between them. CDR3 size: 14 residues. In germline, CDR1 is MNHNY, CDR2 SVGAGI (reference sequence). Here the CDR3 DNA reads TGTGCCAGCAGCCTTTCAACCTCTGGAAACACCATATATTTT. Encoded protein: CASSLSTSGNTIYF.

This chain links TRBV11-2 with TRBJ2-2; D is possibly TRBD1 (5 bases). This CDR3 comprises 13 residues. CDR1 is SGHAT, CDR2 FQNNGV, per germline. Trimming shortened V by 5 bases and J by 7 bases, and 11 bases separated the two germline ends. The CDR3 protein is CASSPRVNGELFF. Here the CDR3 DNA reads TGTGCCAGCAGCCCCAGGGTAAACGGGGAGCTGTTTTTT.

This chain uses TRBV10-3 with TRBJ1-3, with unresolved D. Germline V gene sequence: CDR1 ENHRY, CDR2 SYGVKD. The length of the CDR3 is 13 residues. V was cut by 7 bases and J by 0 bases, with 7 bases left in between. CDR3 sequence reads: CAIMASSGNTIYF. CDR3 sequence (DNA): TGTGCCATCATGGCTAGCTCTGGAAACACCATATATTTT.

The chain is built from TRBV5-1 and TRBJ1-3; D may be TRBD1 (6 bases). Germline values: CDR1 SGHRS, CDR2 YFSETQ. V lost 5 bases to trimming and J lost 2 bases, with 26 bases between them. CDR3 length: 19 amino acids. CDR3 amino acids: CASSLVQGQALSAGNTIYF. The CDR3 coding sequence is TGCGCCAGCAGTTTAGTTCAGGGACAAGCCTTATCCGCTGGAAACACCATATATTTT.

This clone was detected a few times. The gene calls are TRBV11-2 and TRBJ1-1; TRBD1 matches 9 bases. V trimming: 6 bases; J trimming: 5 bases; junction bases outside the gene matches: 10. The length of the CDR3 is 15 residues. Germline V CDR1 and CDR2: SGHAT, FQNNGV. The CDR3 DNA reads TGTGCCAGCAGTTTGATGGGACAGGGTGAGACTGAAGCTTTCTTT. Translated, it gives CASSLMGQGETEAFF.

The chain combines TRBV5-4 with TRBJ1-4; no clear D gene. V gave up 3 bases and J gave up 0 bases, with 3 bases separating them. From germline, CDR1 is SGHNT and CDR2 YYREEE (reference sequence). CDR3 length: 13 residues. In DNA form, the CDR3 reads TGTGCCAGCAGCTCTCCAACTAATGAAAAACTGTTTTTT. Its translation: CASSSPTNEKLFF.

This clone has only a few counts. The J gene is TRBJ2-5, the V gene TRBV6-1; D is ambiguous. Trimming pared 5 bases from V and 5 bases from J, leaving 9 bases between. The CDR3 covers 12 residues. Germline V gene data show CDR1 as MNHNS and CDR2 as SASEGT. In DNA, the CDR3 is TGTGCCAGCAGTCTGATAGTGGAGACCCAGTACTTC. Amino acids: CASSLIVETQYF.

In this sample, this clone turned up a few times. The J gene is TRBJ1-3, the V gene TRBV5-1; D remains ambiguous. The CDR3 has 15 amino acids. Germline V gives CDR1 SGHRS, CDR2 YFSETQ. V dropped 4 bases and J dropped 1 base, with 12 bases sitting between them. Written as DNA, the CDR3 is TGCGCCAGCAGCCGGGCTGGAGCATCTGGAAACACCATATATTTT. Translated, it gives CASSRAGASGNTIYF.

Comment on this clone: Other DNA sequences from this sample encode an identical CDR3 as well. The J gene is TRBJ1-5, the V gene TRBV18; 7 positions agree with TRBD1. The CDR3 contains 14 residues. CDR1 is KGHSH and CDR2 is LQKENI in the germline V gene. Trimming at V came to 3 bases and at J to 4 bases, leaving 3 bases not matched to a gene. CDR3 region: CASSPDRSNQPQHF. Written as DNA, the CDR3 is TGTGCCAGCTCACCGGACAGGTCGAATCAGCCCCAGCATTTT.

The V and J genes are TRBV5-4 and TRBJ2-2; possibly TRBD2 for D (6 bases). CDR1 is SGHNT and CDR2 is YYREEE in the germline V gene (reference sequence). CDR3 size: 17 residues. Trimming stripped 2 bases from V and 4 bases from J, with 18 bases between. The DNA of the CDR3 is TGTGCCAGCAGCTTCTTGTTTGGAGGGGATGGCACCGGGGAGCTGTTTTTT. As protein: CASSFLFGGDGTGELFF.

The CDR3 DNA reads TGTGCCAGCAGTCCGACAGGTCAAATGAACACTGAAGCTTTCTTT. Translation: CASSPTGQMNTEAFF. V is TRBV6-5 and J is TRBJ1-1; tentative D call: TRBD1 (6 bases). The CDR3 is 15 amino acids. V lost 5 bases to trimming and J lost 0 bases, with 13 bases between them. Germline CDR1 and CDR2: MNHEY and SVGAGI.

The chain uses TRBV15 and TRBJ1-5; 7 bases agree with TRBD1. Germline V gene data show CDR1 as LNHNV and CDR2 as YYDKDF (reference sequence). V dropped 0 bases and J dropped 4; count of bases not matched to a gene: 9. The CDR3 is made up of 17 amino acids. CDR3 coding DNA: TGTGCCACCAGCAGAGATCCTTACGCGACAGGGAATCAGCCCCAGCATTTT. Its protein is CATSRDPYATGNQPQHF.

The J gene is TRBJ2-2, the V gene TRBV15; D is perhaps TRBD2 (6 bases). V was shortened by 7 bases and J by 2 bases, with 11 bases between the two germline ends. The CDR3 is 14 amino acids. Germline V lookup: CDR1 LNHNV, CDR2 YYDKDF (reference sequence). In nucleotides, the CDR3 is TGTGCCACCACCCCGACTAGAAACACCGGGGAGCTGTTTTTT. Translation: CATTPTRNTGELFF.